This T cell receptor beta chain was captured by sequencing in a study of T cells in localized non-small cell lung cancer. The CDR3 contains 14 residues. Germline-derived CDR1 and CDR2 are MNHEY and SMNVEV (reference sequence). The V end lost 5 bases, the J end lost 3 bases, and 11 bases lay between the germline ends. The data were produced by immunoSEQ multiplex PCR, yet TCRdb's version contains in-frame clones alone and is incomplete. Counted here are 100,000 to 150,000 clones, more than 80% occurring once; the ten biggest clones make up around 1.7%. Worth noting for this clone: What it binds is unknown.

Findings and caveats of the study: Appearance in adjacent lung was seen for a median 57 of the top 100 tumor clones. Since sequencing was restricted to only one region of the tumor, intratumor heterogeneity remains a possibility. Clonality peaked in uninvolved adjacent lung rather than tumor.

The source of this sequence is a female donor over 55 with stage I lung adenocarcinoma. The specimen comprised peripheral blood, sampled before any cancer treatment. This rearrangement joins TRBV27 to TRBJ1-3; TRBD1 is a possible D gene (5 bases). CDR3 protein: CASSAQGSGNTIYF. The DNA of the CDR3 is TGTGCCAGCAGTGCCCAGGGTAGTGGAAACACCATATATTTT.